This is a list of T cell receptor beta chains from one sample in a study of blood T cell repertoires in COVID-19. TCRdb's copy holds only in-frame clones and misses some; the assay was immunoSEQ multiplex PCR. This sample has 250,000 or so clones, with about 91% found just once. The sequencing sample was made of PBMCs or T cells enriched from blood (not recorded which). These receptors originate from a man in his forties who had been exposed to COVID-19. The CDR3 runs from the conserved cysteine through the conserved F or W. D genes are given only for firm matches. Clone size is shown for a subset of rows, as once, few, many or a class of expanded clone.

d_call: -; clone_size: -; v_call: TRBV25-1; j_call: TRBJ2-6; cdr3_aa: CASSARPELSGANVLTF; cdr3_nt: TGTGCCAGCAGTGCCCGTCCTGAACTCTCTGGGGCCAACGTCCTGACTTTC
d_call: TRBD2; clone_size: -; v_call: TRBV9; j_call: TRBJ2-3; cdr3_aa: CASSPRGGLAGVLDTQYF; cdr3_nt: TGTGCCAGCAGCCCCCGAGGCGGACTAGCGGGAGTTTTAGATACGCAGTATTTT
d_call: TRBD2; clone_size: -; v_call: TRBV10-1; j_call: TRBJ2-1; cdr3_aa: CASSELAENNEQFF; cdr3_nt: TGCGCCAGCAGTGAACTAGCGGAGAACAATGAGCAGTTCTTC
d_call: -; clone_size: -; v_call: TRBV28; j_call: TRBJ1-4; cdr3_aa: CASSLGGGKLFF; cdr3_nt: TGTGCCAGCAGTTTGGGAGGGGGAAAACTGTTTTTT
d_call: TRBD2; clone_size: -; v_call: TRBV7-2; j_call: TRBJ2-3; cdr3_aa: CASLLATSTDTQYF; cdr3_nt: TGTGCCAGCCTACTAGCGACTAGCACAGATACGCAGTATTTT
d_call: TRBD1; clone_size: once; v_call: TRBV28; j_call: TRBJ2-2; cdr3_aa: CATQTGRNTGELFF; cdr3_nt: TGTGCCACCCAGACAGGGAGGAACACCGGGGAGCTGTTTTTT
d_call: -; clone_size: -; v_call: TRBV13; j_call: TRBJ2-7; cdr3_aa: CASSPPDRTYEQYF; cdr3_nt: TGTGCCAGCAGCCCGCCGGACAGAACCTACGAGCAGTACTTC
d_call: -; clone_size: -; v_call: TRBV2; j_call: TRBJ1-5; cdr3_aa: CASSSERQHAGQPQHF; cdr3_nt: TGTGCCAGCAGCTCCGAGCGACAGCATGCAGGTCAGCCCCAGCATTTT
d_call: -; clone_size: -; v_call: TRBV5-1; j_call: TRBJ2-7; cdr3_aa: CASSANSYEQYF; cdr3_nt: TGCGCCAGCAGCGCTAACTCCTACGAGCAGTACTTC
d_call: -; clone_size: once; v_call: TRBV27; j_call: TRBJ1-2; cdr3_aa: CASSLKGIGGYTF; cdr3_nt: TGTGCCAGCAGTTTAAAGGGGATCGGTGGCTACACCTTC
d_call: TRBD2; clone_size: once; v_call: TRBV5-5; j_call: TRBJ2-7; cdr3_aa: CATSPSAGETYEQYF; cdr3_nt: TGTGCCACCTCTCCATCGGCGGGGGAGACGTACGAGCAGTACTTC
d_call: TRBD1; clone_size: -; v_call: TRBV19; j_call: TRBJ2-1; cdr3_aa: CASTRTGAYNEQFF; cdr3_nt: TGTGCCAGTACGCGGACAGGGGCCTACAATGAGCAGTTCTTC
d_call: -; clone_size: once; v_call: TRBV3-1/TRBV3-2; j_call: TRBJ1-3; cdr3_aa: CASSLLRVDRTIYF; cdr3_nt: TGTGCCAGCAGCCTTCTCCGGGTTGACCGAACCATATATTTT
d_call: TRBD2; clone_size: -; v_call: TRBV3-1/TRBV3-2; j_call: TRBJ2-7; cdr3_aa: CASSQPYTSGGEFEQYF; cdr3_nt: TGTGCCAGCAGCCAACCTTACACTAGCGGAGGCGAATTCGAGCAGTACTTC
d_call: -; clone_size: once; v_call: TRBV15; j_call: TRBJ2-1; cdr3_aa: CATSSRVGGYNEQFF; cdr3_nt: TGTGCCACCAGCAGTAGGGTGGGGGGTTACAATGAGCAGTTCTTC
d_call: TRBD1; clone_size: -; v_call: TRBV2; j_call: TRBJ2-5; cdr3_aa: CASNGQGAETQYF; cdr3_nt: TGTGCCAGCAACGGACAGGGGGCGGAGACCCAGTACTTC
d_call: -; clone_size: once; v_call: TRBV28; j_call: TRBJ1-1; cdr3_aa: CASSMSPRGTEAFF; cdr3_nt: TGTGCCAGCAGTATGTCCCCGCGGGGCACTGAAGCTTTCTTT
d_call: -; clone_size: -; v_call: TRBV19; j_call: TRBJ2-7; cdr3_aa: CASSSGQTYEQYF; cdr3_nt: TGTGCCAGTAGTTCCGGACAAACCTACGAGCAGTACTTC
d_call: TRBD2; clone_size: -; v_call: TRBV30; j_call: TRBJ2-1; cdr3_aa: CAWRLAEIYNEQFF; cdr3_nt: TGTGCCTGGAGACTAGCGGAGATTTACAATGAGCAGTTCTTC
d_call: TRBD1; clone_size: -; v_call: TRBV28; j_call: TRBJ1-2; cdr3_aa: CASRQGAVDGYTF; cdr3_nt: TGTGCCAGCCGACAGGGGGCAGTAGATGGCTACACCTTC
d_call: -; clone_size: -; v_call: TRBV7-9; j_call: TRBJ1-3; cdr3_aa: CASSLTGSSGNTIYF; cdr3_nt: TGTGCCAGCAGCTTAACGGGATCCTCTGGAAACACCATATATTTT
d_call: -; clone_size: -; v_call: TRBV5-5; j_call: TRBJ2-7; cdr3_aa: CASTLHVNDEQYF; cdr3_nt: TGTGCCAGCACCTTACATGTGAACGACGAGCAGTACTTC
d_call: -; clone_size: -; v_call: TRBV5-4; j_call: TRBJ1-1; cdr3_aa: CASSPGLMNTEAFF; cdr3_nt: TGTGCCAGCAGCCCGGGACTCATGAACACTGAAGCTTTCTTT
d_call: -; clone_size: -; v_call: TRBV28; j_call: TRBJ1-1; cdr3_aa: CASSPGQLNTEAFF; cdr3_nt: TGTGCCAGCAGCCCCGGACAGCTGAACACTGAAGCTTTCTTT
d_call: TRBD1; clone_size: -; v_call: TRBV6-6; j_call: TRBJ1-2; cdr3_aa: CASSYEGQGGGYTF; cdr3_nt: TGTGCCAGCAGCTATGAGGGACAGGGAGGCGGCTACACCTTC
d_call: TRBD2; clone_size: once; v_call: TRBV24-1; j_call: TRBJ2-1; cdr3_aa: CAKRERNNEQFF; cdr3_nt: TGTGCTAAGCGGGAGAGGAACAATGAGCAGTTCTTC
d_call: -; clone_size: -; v_call: TRBV20-1; j_call: TRBJ1-5; cdr3_aa: CSASRGPSNQPQHF; cdr3_nt: TGCAGTGCTAGTCGAGGCCCTAGCAATCAGCCCCAGCATTTT
d_call: -; clone_size: -; v_call: TRBV19; j_call: TRBJ2-7; cdr3_aa: CASSMGTFSYEQYF; cdr3_nt: TGTGCCAGTAGTATGGGGACTTTCTCCTACGAGCAGTACTTC
d_call: TRBD2; clone_size: -; v_call: TRBV7-9; j_call: TRBJ2-3; cdr3_aa: CASSSDPVLAGGSADTQYF; cdr3_nt: TGTGCCAGCAGCTCCGACCCGGTCCTAGCGGGAGGAAGCGCAGATACGCAGTATTTT
d_call: -; clone_size: -; v_call: TRBV19; j_call: TRBJ1-1; cdr3_aa: CASRLYRDKNTEAFF; cdr3_nt: TGTGCCAGTAGACTCTACAGGGATAAGAACACTGAAGCTTTCTTT
d_call: TRBD2; clone_size: -; v_call: TRBV28; j_call: TRBJ2-5; cdr3_aa: CASSSKGRAYETQYF; cdr3_nt: TGTGCCAGCAGCTCTAAGGGGAGGGCCTACGAGACCCAGTACTTC
d_call: TRBD2; clone_size: -; v_call: TRBV6-5; j_call: TRBJ2-7; cdr3_aa: CASTRGELYEQYF; cdr3_nt: TGTGCCAGCACCCGGGGGGAGTTGTACGAGCAGTACTTC
d_call: -; clone_size: once; v_call: TRBV7-9; j_call: TRBJ2-3; cdr3_aa: CASSLDSRTDTQYF; cdr3_nt: TGTGCCAGCAGTCTTGACAGTCGCACAGATACGCAGTATTTT
d_call: -; clone_size: -; v_call: TRBV29-1; j_call: TRBJ2-3; cdr3_aa: CSVEDLTRTDTQYF; cdr3_nt: TGCAGCGTTGAAGATCTCACTCGCACAGATACGCAGTATTTT
d_call: -; clone_size: -; v_call: TRBV11-2; j_call: TRBJ2-1; cdr3_aa: CASSPGAYNEQFF; cdr3_nt: TGTGCCAGCAGTCCCGGGGCCTACAATGAGCAGTTCTTC
d_call: TRBD1; clone_size: -; v_call: TRBV27; j_call: TRBJ2-7; cdr3_aa: CASSLSLGQVTYEQYF; cdr3_nt: TGTGCCAGCAGTTTATCGCTGGGACAGGTAACCTACGAGCAGTACTTC
d_call: TRBD1; clone_size: -; v_call: TRBV10-3; j_call: TRBJ2-7; cdr3_aa: CAIRPGTGLGEQYF; cdr3_nt: TGTGCCATCAGGCCCGGGACAGGGCTTGGCGAGCAGTACTTC
d_call: -; clone_size: -; v_call: TRBV5-4; j_call: TRBJ2-5; cdr3_aa: CASSPGMPQAETQYF; cdr3_nt: TGTGCCAGCAGCCCCGGGATGCCTCAAGCAGAGACCCAGTACTTC
d_call: -; clone_size: -; v_call: TRBV27; j_call: TRBJ2-7; cdr3_aa: CASSLSKHYEQYF; cdr3_nt: TGTGCCAGCAGTTTATCAAAACACTACGAGCAGTACTTC
d_call: -; clone_size: -; v_call: TRBV19; j_call: TRBJ1-6; cdr3_aa: CASSPPGTNSPLHF; cdr3_nt: TGTGCCAGTAGTCCCCCGGGAACTAATTCACCCCTCCACTTT
d_call: TRBD1; clone_size: once; v_call: TRBV7-9; j_call: TRBJ1-4; cdr3_aa: CASSEGTGNEKLFF; cdr3_nt: TGTGCCAGCAGCGAGGGGACAGGGAATGAAAAACTGTTTTTT